This is a list of T cell receptor beta chains from one sample in a study of cytomegalovirus exposure and HLA in healthy donors. Profiling relied on immunoSEQ multiplex PCR, and the TCRdb table lists in-frame clones only, not all of them. This table has roughly 120,000 clones, around 68% appearing once. The sequencing sample was made of PBMCs. The receptor set was obtained from a woman in her forties or fifties in good health and CMV-seropositive. Each CDR3 is given with its conserved first and last residue. Fields, in order: V gene, D gene, J gene, clone size, CDR3 protein, CDR3 DNA. A D gene is named only where the DNA matches it firmly. Clone size appears in some rows only: once, few, many, or a class for an expanded clone.

TRBV28	NA	TRBJ2-7	once	CASSSTETTDEQYF	TGTGCCAGCAGTTCGACAGAAACAACCGACGAGCAGTACTTC
TRBV6-5	TRBD2	TRBJ2-7	NA	CASRTSGATYEQYF	TGTGCCAGCAGAACTAGCGGGGCCACCTACGAGCAGTACTTC
TRBV5-1	NA	TRBJ2-1	few	CASSLLAGNNEQFF	TGCGCCAGCAGCTTGTTGGCAGGTAACAATGAGCAGTTCTTC
TRBV2	TRBD1	TRBJ1-2	NA	CASINGQGSSSNYGYTF	TGTGCCAGCATTAATGGACAGGGCAGTTCTTCTAACTATGGCTACACCTTC
TRBV6-6	TRBD1	TRBJ1-1	NA	CASSRTGVGTEAFF	TGTGCCAGCAGCCGGACAGGGGTCGGCACTGAAGCTTTCTTT
TRBV19	NA	TRBJ1-1	NA	CASSKTRGTEAFF	TGTGCCAGTAGTAAAACGCGGGGGACTGAAGCTTTCTTT
TRBV9	NA	TRBJ2-1	NA	CASSGSHQGGSYNEQFF	TGTGCCAGCAGCGGGAGTCATCAGGGGGGCTCCTACAATGAGCAGTTCTTC
TRBV4-2	NA	TRBJ2-3	NA	CASSPGGPDTQYF	TGTGCCAGCAGCCCCGGGGGGCCAGATACGCAGTATTTT
TRBV5-4	TRBD2	TRBJ2-1	NA	CASSLKLAGGNEQFF	TGTGCCAGCAGCTTGAAACTAGCGGGAGGGAATGAGCAGTTCTTC
TRBV27	NA	TRBJ2-7	NA	CASRGGRVKGEQYF	TGTGCCAGCAGGGGAGGCAGGGTTAAGGGGGAGCAGTACTTC